There are a few counts of the clone carrying this TCR beta chain. Its matching antigen is unknown. The sample originates from a study of cytomegalovirus exposure and HLA in healthy donors. Study results and limitations: Published work reported that the classifier diagnosed cytomegalovirus status with high specificity and sensitivity. Exclusion as indistinguishable affected some V segments, including TRBV6-2 and TRBV6-3. TCR sequences were mostly rare, though some public TCRs occurred in many donors.

V was cut by 6 bases and J by 0 bases, with 12 bases left in between. This CDR3 region has 15 residues. CDR1 is MNHEY, CDR2 SVGAGI, per germline. The study ran its PCR with 60 Vbeta and 13 Jbeta primers. Assay: immunoSEQ multiplex PCR; the TCRdb copy retains only in-frame clones and omits some. This table holds around 200,000 clones, around four fifths found once. Sequenced material: PBMCs. The chain uses TRBV6-5 and TRBJ1-5, with a possible D match to TRBD1 (6 bases). The origin of this receptor is a middle-aged man in good health and CMV-seronegative. CDR3 nucleotide sequence: TGTGCCAGCAGCAAACAGGGAAATAGCAATCAGCCCCAGCATTTT. Protein sequence: CASSKQGNSNQPQHF.